This T cell receptor beta chain was obtained from a study of response to subunit inactivated influenza vaccine. TCRdb analysed the RT-PCR reads with MiXCR anew, one entry per CDR3 protein. Of approximately 500,000 distinct CDR3 sequences listed, roughly 23% are singletons. This clonotype was counted a few times. The CDR3 length is 15 residues. V lost 0 bases and J lost 11; bases outside the gene matches: 12. Looked up from germline, CDR1 is DFQATT and CDR2 is SNEGSKA (reference sequence). Separately, the same data were catalogued under a study of T cells expressing NK-cell markers. That source reports: In generating TCR beta cDNA, 5'RACE template switching with UMIs was used. From sorted CD3+CD56+NKG2C+, CD3+CD56+NKG2C- and CD3+CD56-NKG2C+ T cells came the TCR beta repertoires. Within the sequenced cohort of eight donors, seven exhibited HCMV seropositivity and one was seronegative.

Material: CD4+ T cells sorted from PBMCs, obtained roughly 12 days after vaccination. The source is a man between 45 and 60 years old who received an inactivated influenza vaccine. J is TRBJ1-5 and V is TRBV20-1, with 8 bases fitting TRBD1. DNA for the CDR3: TGCAGTGCTAGAGATGGGTCCGGGACAGGATCTTCCCAGCATTTT. Its translation is CSARDGSGTGSSQHF.